This T cell receptor beta chain appears in the sequencing data of a study of cytomegalovirus exposure and HLA in healthy donors. This CDR3 is 17 amino acids long. V was clipped by 3 bases and J by 4 bases; unmatched bases: 12. The PCR used 60 Vbeta and 13 Jbeta primers. The repertoire was sequenced with immunoSEQ multiplex PCR; TCRdb's copy has only in-frame clones and lacks some. This sample has 130,000 to 150,000 clones, with around 84% found just once. Concerning this clone: Antigen: not known.

Healthy bone marrow donors formed the donor group. Study results and caveats: Specific recognition of CMV antigens was confirmed in vitro for a few chains (all CMV-associated). Relative to the approximately 630-donor mean, N-insertions were reportedly fewer in an Asian-associated ancestry cluster in a later analysis.

V gene TRBV5-7 combines with J gene TRBJ1-1; 10 nucleotides agree with TRBD1. TRBV5-7 is an ORF, with its function uncertain. The sequence was obtained from a man between 40 and 49 years old in good health and CMV-seropositive. Source material: PBMCs. CDR3 protein: CASSYYRDRGRGTEAFF. CDR3 nucleotide sequence: TGTGCCAGCAGCTACTACCGGGACAGGGGCCGGGGCACTGAAGCTTTCTTT.